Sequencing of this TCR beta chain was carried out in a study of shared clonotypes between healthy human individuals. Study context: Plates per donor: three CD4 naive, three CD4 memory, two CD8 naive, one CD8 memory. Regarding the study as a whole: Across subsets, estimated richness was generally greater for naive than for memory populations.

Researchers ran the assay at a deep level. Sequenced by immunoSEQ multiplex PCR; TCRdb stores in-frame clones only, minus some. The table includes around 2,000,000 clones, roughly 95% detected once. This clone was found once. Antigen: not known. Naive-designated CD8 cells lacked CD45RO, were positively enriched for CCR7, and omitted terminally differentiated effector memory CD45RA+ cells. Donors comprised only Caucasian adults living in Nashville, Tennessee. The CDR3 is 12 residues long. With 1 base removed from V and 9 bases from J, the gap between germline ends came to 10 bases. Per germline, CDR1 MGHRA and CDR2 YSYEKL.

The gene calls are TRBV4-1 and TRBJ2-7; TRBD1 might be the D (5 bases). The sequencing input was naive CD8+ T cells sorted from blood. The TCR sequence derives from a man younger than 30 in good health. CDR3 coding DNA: TGCGCCAGCAGCCAAGCGTCAGGGTGGCAGTACTTC. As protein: CASSQASGWQYF.